Here is one T cell receptor (beta chain) with its context. V lost 2 bases, J lost 0 bases, and 4 bases lay in between. CDR1 is SGHTA, CDR2 FQGNSA, per germline. The CDR3 contains 13 residues. Assay: immunoSEQ multiplex PCR; the TCRdb copy retains only in-frame clones and omits some. The top ten hold 0.55% to 0.75% of the sample, which has about 410,000 clones, roughly 87% seen once. These data are taken from a study of blood T cell repertoires in COVID-19. This clonotype was sampled from a man younger than 35 who had recovered from COVID-19. The V gene is TRBV7-2, the J gene TRBJ2-5; D remains ambiguous. Sequences were obtained from PBMCs or T cells enriched from blood (not recorded which). CDR3 amino acids: CASSLPNQETQYF. CDR3 nucleotides: TGTGCCAGCAGCTTACCCAACCAAGAGACCCAGTACTTC.